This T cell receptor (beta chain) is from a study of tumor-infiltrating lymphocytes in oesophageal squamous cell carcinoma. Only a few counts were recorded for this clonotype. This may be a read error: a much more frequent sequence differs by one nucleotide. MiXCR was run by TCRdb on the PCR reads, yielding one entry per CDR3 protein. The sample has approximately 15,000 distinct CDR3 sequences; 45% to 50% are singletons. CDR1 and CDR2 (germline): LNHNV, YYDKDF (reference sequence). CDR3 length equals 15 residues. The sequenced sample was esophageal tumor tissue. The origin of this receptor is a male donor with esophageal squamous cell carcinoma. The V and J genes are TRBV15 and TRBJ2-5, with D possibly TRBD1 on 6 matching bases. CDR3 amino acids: CATSRGAGATETHYF. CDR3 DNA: TGTGCCACCAGCAGAGGAGCAGGGGCCACGGAGACCCACTACTTC.